This paragraph reports one T cell receptor (beta chain). Its specificity is not known. Unmatched junction bases numbered 18, after V lost 3 bases and J lost 8 bases. Germline CDR1 is GTSNPN and CDR2 is SVGIG (reference sequence). The CDR3 is made up of 16 amino acids. The sample originates from a study of cytomegalovirus exposure and HLA in healthy donors. The primer mix had 60 Vbeta and 13 Jbeta primers. Some clones are missing from TCRdb's copy, which holds only in-frame ones; the method was immunoSEQ multiplex PCR. The sample records some 170,000 clones, about four fifths being singletons. Findings and caveats of the study: Productive status was seen about 87% or about 30% of the time for most TCR beta V segments in an earlier analysis. A list of around 160 TCR beta chains associated with cytomegalovirus was given.

The sample comprised PBMCs. The chain has TRBV30 and TRBJ1-2, with 7 bases aligning to TRBD1. The TCR sequence derives from a male donor in good health and CMV-seronegative. DNA of the CDR3: TGTGCCTGGAGCCCCTGGGACAGCCAAGGTTGGGAAGGCTACACCTTC. The encoded protein is CAWSPWDSQGWEGYTF.